This T cell receptor beta chain was sequenced for a study of T cells after yellow fever vaccination. Notes on the study in general: At 95% to 96% for CD4 and almost 90% for CD8, most primary-vaccination clones showed up again after the booster. Clonotype sharing between CD4 and CD8 compartments was small.

In its sample, this clonotype was seen many times. Its cognate antigen is unknown. Germline-derived CDR1 and CDR2 are SQVTM and ANQGSEA. Trimming cost V 4 bases and J 3 bases; bases outside gene matches: 6. The CDR3 is made up of 15 amino acids. UMIs were added to TCR cDNA along with a universal primer site when it was made by 5'RACE template switching. TCRdb re-called the 5' RACE reads through MiXCR, storing one row per CDR3 protein. The sample records more than 450,000 distinct CDR3 sequences, 21% being singletons. This clonotype was obtained from a man between 18 and 29 years old who received the YFV17D yellow fever vaccine. This specimen was PBMCs, taken about 20 days after the first yellow fever vaccination. The chain uses TRBV29-1 and TRBJ2-2; 9 bases align to TRBD2. The DNA of the CDR3 is TGCAGCGTTGTTAGCGGGGGACGGGACACCGGGGAGCTGTTTTTT. Its translation is CSVVSGGRDTGELFF.